This T cell receptor beta chain emerged from a study of memory CD4+ T cells and cytomegalovirus serostatus. Study results and caveats: Each of fewer than 80 CMV-associated TCRbeta sequences occurred in one to five individuals.

The sort gate was single viable CD3+CD4+CD8-CD45RO+ cells for memory CD4+ T cells. Donors' CMV status reflects serum IgG against pp150, pp28, p38, p52. Total CD4+ T cells were enriched by CD4 positive selection. Regarding this clone: The antigen remains unidentified.

In the original analysis: Out-of-frame sequences were removed, leaving 2 million to 2.5 million distinct TCRbeta sequences. The method was immunoSEQ multiplex PCR; TCRdb's version includes in-frame clones alone and lacks a portion of them. The V and J calls and the clone size are those of that table, but D and trimming were determined from the DNA. The sample lists 55,000 or so clones; around 83% were seen once. Germline V gives CDR1 LGHNA, CDR2 YNFKEQ. This CDR3 spans 14 amino acids. V shed 1 base, J shed 8 bases, and the junction held 4 bases outside the gene matches. The sequenced sample was memory CD4+ T cells from blood. This chain joins TRBV4-2 and TRBJ1-4; the match to TRBD1 covers 7 bases. The TCR was taken from an adult in good health and CMV-seropositive. The CDR3, as DNA: TGTGCCAGCAGCCAAGGGGACAGTGAAGAAAAACTGTTTTTT. This gives the protein CASSQGDSEEKLFF.